This T cell receptor (beta chain) originates from a study of beta chain features in type 1 diabetes (dated by TCRdb to 2016 to 2019). With regard to the full study: Mean age, gender distribution, total cell number and subset yield did not differ between patients and healthy donors. Naive and central memory subsets were obtained from all 30 or so donors, but regulatory and stem cell-like memory subsets were isolated from only 8 patients and roughly eight healthy donors. The study compared TCRB repertoires of sorted circulating CD4+ T cell subsets between recently diagnosed type 1 diabetes patients and matched healthy donors. Across all samples, almost 110 million sorted cells were examined, and cell number per subset correlated strongly with RNA yield.

The CDR3 spans 16 residues, from the cysteine through the phenylalanine. Only the CDR3 portion is preserved as DNA: 48 bases, with reading frame beginning at the first base. Trimming accounts for 3 bases at V and 6 bases at J, while the number of junction bases matched to no gene is 8. Sequences SGHTA (CDR1) and FQGNSA (CDR2) are obtained from the germline V gene. General findings and caveats noted by the study authors: Naive, central memory and regulatory TCRB repertoires appeared more similar among patients than among healthy donors. A moderate but significant shortening of TCRB CDR3 length was observed in type 1 diabetes patients in all four CD4+ subsets. Because cDNA was sequenced instead of genomic DNA, highly expressing activated cells could be over-represented, though the groups showed no difference in activation or CD3 levels. HLA sub-analyses involved small numbers of individuals, so any influence of HLA type on TCRB rearrangement remained unresolved. At VDJ recombination sites, type 1 diabetes patients had fewer insertions and more deleted nucleotides, which implies abnormalities in thymic rearrangement. Shorter templates might be favored by PCR, yet because patient and control samples were amplified and corrected together, any such skew would affect both groups equally.

This clone came up a few times. This clone's antigen is unknown. Within one base of it there is no much larger clone, and no base qualities were kept. Each donor gave one peripheral blood draw, roughly 120 mL on average, collected into heparinised tubes. A BD FACSAria II and a panel including CD45RO, CCR7, CD25, CD127, CD95 and CD27 were used to sort naive, central memory, regulatory and stem cell-like memory CD4+ T cells. A purity above 95% was achieved for all sorted populations. PBMCs were isolated right away by Lymphoprep density gradient centrifugation and were stained directly, without culture. To minimize batch effects, samples were stained and sorted in pairs, one healthy donor with one patient per experiment. The entire isolated RNA was reverse transcribed using the High Capacity cDNA Reverse Transcription Kit, and thus expressed TCRB transcripts were sequenced. Deep immunoSEQ sequencing was performed on naive, central memory and regulatory T cell samples, with an average of approximately 4 million total reads per sample. After sorted cells were lysed in RLT buffer, RNA was extracted with DNase-treated RNeasy Micro or Mini kits, with the choice depending on cell number. Each cell subset was processed on its own to prevent cross-contamination, while patient and healthy donor samples were processed together. TCRB sequences were amplified from cDNA with the immunoSEQ multiplex PCR, producing 87-bp fragments spanning the CDR3 region. The amplicons were sequenced using the Illumina HiSeq platform. The original pipeline was this. Synthetic template baselines were used to correct PCR bias computationally, reads within Hamming distance 2 were collapsed, and singletons that could not be merged were discarded. Reads were aligned to IMGT to assign V, D and J genes, CDR3 length, and insertions or deletions at six rearrangement sites. Within each subset, clonotype counts were normalized to sorted cell number, and only after that were true diversity and Gini coefficients computed with the tcR R package. Repertoire sharing was quantified using the overlap coefficient calculated on TCRB nucleotide sequences. Out-of-frame TCRB sequences from naive cells were analyzed to stand in for the pre-selection repertoire. What TCRdb holds here is the immuneACCESS table cut down to in-frame rearrangements. Part of the clones is not present; checked against another copy, under half of the missing clones reflect an unresolved V gene, and the others are unexplained. From that table come the V and J calls and clone size; the DNA was used to work out D and trimming. Recorded for this sample are 860,000 or so clones; 15% to 20% of them occurred a single time. The ten largest make up 0.02% to 0.03% of the sample.

Sample: naive CD4+ T cells from blood. The cell subset or site label for this specimen denotes: true naive CD4+ T cells. Here the chain combines TRBV7-2 and TRBJ2-3, with 11 junctional bases fitting TRBD2. The clonotype was recovered from a woman aged 18-29 years in good health. The CDR3 has the sequence CASSFTLAGGWDTQYF. The DNA sequence is as follows: TGTGCCAGCAGCTTTACCCTAGCGGGAGGTTGGGATACGCAGTATTTT.